Listed below are T cell receptor beta chains from one sample, sequenced in a study of blood T cell repertoires in COVID-19. Libraries were prepared by immunoSEQ multiplex PCR; TCRdb keeps only in-frame clonotypes and omits some of them. Of about 170,000 clones detected, around 85% appear once; the ten largest clones hold 0.95% to 1.5%. Material for sequencing was peripheral blood. These receptors all come from a man aged 55 to 69 who had recovered from COVID-19. CDR3s include the opening cysteine and the closing phenylalanine or tryptophan. The order of the fields is D gene, V gene, J gene, clone size, CDR3 protein, CDR3 DNA. A D gene is named only where the DNA matches it firmly. Clone size appears in some rows only: once, few, many, or a class for an expanded clone.

>TRBD2|TRBV7-3|TRBJ2-1|-
CASSLSSGSSYNEQFF
TGTGCCAGCAGCCTTTCTAGCGGGAGCTCCTACAATGAGCAGTTCTTC
>TRBD2|TRBV29-1|TRBJ2-5|-
CSVEDLGGGSETQYF
TGCAGCGTTGAAGATCTCGGCGGGGGTTCGGAGACCCAGTACTTC
>-|TRBV18|TRBJ1-1|-
CASSPGTLATEAFF
TGTGCCAGCTCACCAGGTACCCTGGCCACTGAAGCTTTCTTT
>TRBD2|TRBV11-2|TRBJ2-3|-
CASSLGTSGGTDTQYF
TGTGCCAGCAGCCTCGGGACTAGCGGGGGCACAGATACGCAGTATTTT
>-|TRBV11-2|TRBJ1-4|-
CASSFPTFGNEKLFF
TGTGCCAGCAGCTTCCCGACATTCGGTAATGAAAAACTGTTTTTT
>TRBD1|TRBV7-9|TRBJ2-5|-
CASSRPPRTGRQETQYF
TGTGCCAGCAGCCGCCCACCCCGGACAGGACGACAAGAGACCCAGTACTTC
>TRBD2|TRBV5-5|TRBJ2-1|few
CASSPMGSGGAYNEQFF
TGTGCCAGCAGCCCGATGGGTAGCGGGGGGGCTTACAATGAGCAGTTCTTC
>TRBD1|TRBV10-3|TRBJ1-2|-
CAIRVPGQGTNYGYTF
TGTGCCATTAGAGTCCCGGGACAGGGTACGAACTATGGCTACACCTTC
>-|TRBV30|TRBJ1-5|-
CAWSGPGVNQPQHF
TGTGCCTGGAGTGGCCCAGGGGTGAATCAGCCCCAGCATTTT
>TRBD1|TRBV12-3/TRBV12-4|TRBJ1-1|-
CASSNTGGTEAFF
TGTGCCAGCAGTAATACAGGGGGTACTGAAGCTTTCTTT
>TRBD1|TRBV20-1|TRBJ1-2|-
CRPQGAGGYTF
TGCAGACCACAGGGGGCTGGTGGCTACACCTTC
>TRBD1|TRBV7-9|TRBJ2-5|-
CASSVGGETQYF
TGTGCCAGCAGCGTAGGGGGCGAGACCCAGTACTTC
>-|TRBV9|TRBJ1-1|-
CASSVAGYTEAFF
TGTGCCAGCAGCGTAGCGGGTTACACTGAAGCTTTCTTT
>TRBD2|TRBV7-2|TRBJ2-1|-
CASSRRGGGYNEQFF
TGTGCCAGCAGCCGGCGGGGGGGCGGCTACAATGAGCAGTTCTTC
>-|TRBV10-3|TRBJ2-3|-
CAISGFGGSTDTQYF
TGTGCCATCAGTGGTTTCGGGGGAAGCACAGATACGCAGTATTTT
>-|TRBV7-2|TRBJ1-3|-
CASSQRTSGNTIYF
TGTGCCAGCAGCCAGCGAACCTCTGGAAACACCATATATTTT
>TRBD1|TRBV4-3|TRBJ1-2|-
CASSKEGQGAGNGYTF
TGCGCCAGCAGCAAAGAGGGACAGGGGGCCGGGAATGGCTACACCTTC
>-|TRBV10-1|TRBJ1-1|-
CASSKDRRSMNTEAFF
TGCGCCAGCAGTAAAGACAGGCGTAGTATGAACACTGAAGCTTTCTTT
>TRBD1|TRBV9|TRBJ2-7|-
CASSATGSYEQYF
TGTGCCAGCAGCGCGACAGGGTCCTACGAGCAGTACTTC
>-|TRBV18|TRBJ1-2|-
CASSPRALEGYTF
TGTGCCAGCTCACCACGCGCGCTGGAGGGCTACACCTTC
>TRBD1|TRBV6-5|TRBJ1-4|few
CASRTPGQGNEKLFF
TGTGCCAGCAGAACTCCGGGACAGGGGAATGAAAAACTGTTTTTT
>TRBD1|TRBV12-3/TRBV12-4|TRBJ1-2|-
CASSFQGDYGYTF
TGTGCCAGCAGTTTTCAGGGGGACTATGGCTACACCTTC
>TRBD1|TRBV5-5|TRBJ2-3|-
CASSLTGGRDTQYF
TGTGCCAGCAGCCTGACAGGGGGAAGAGATACGCAGTATTTT
>TRBD1|TRBV11-2|TRBJ1-2|-
CASTLTGGGSLHYGYTF
TGTGCCAGCACTTTGACAGGGGGCGGGAGCTTGCACTATGGCTACACCTTC
>TRBD1|TRBV6-5|TRBJ2-7|-
CASSLGGQGLYEQYF
TGTGCCAGCAGCCTCGGCGGACAGGGACTCTACGAGCAGTACTTC
>TRBD1|TRBV7-8|TRBJ1-2|few
CASSLQTGVGNGYTF
TGTGCCAGCAGCTTGCAAACAGGGGTGGGAAATGGCTACACCTTC
>-|TRBV29-1|TRBJ1-2|once
CSVSLIISGSTGYTF
TGCAGCGTTTCCCTAATAATCTCAGGGTCCACTGGCTACACCTTC
>-|TRBV14|TRBJ2-7|-
CASSHYRVDYEQYF
TGTGCCAGCAGCCACTACCGGGTTGACTACGAGCAGTACTTC
>TRBD1|TRBV19|TRBJ2-6|-
CASRVGGSGGANVLTF
TGTGCCAGTCGGGTAGGGGGCAGCGGTGGGGCCAACGTCCTGACTTTC
>TRBD1|TRBV24-1|TRBJ2-3|once
CATSQGGTGDTDTQYF
TGTGCCACCTCCCAAGGAGGGACAGGGGACACAGATACGCAGTATTTT
>-|TRBV6-1|TRBJ2-1|-
CASSEGGGQFF
TGTGCCAGCAGTGAAGGGGGCGGGCAGTTCTTC
>TRBD1|TRBV9|TRBJ1-1|-
CASSPTGQSNTEAFF
TGTGCCAGCAGCCCCACGGGACAGTCGAACACTGAAGCTTTCTTT
>-|TRBV15|TRBJ1-3|-
CATRVSGDSGNTIYF
TGTGCCACCAGGGTTTCGGGGGACTCTGGAAACACCATATATTTT
>TRBD1|TRBV6-1|TRBJ1-6|-
CASSVEGATYNSPLHF
TGTGCCAGCAGTGTGGAGGGGGCTACTTATAATTCACCCCTCCACTTT
>TRBD1|TRBV19|TRBJ1-6|-
CASSIRDREGSSPLHF
TGTGCCAGTAGTATCCGGGACAGGGAAGGGAGTTCACCCCTCCACTTT
>TRBD2|TRBV7-3|TRBJ2-3|-
CASSRTSGEADTQYF
TGTGCCAGCAGCCGAACTAGCGGGGAAGCCGATACGCAGTATTTT
>-|TRBV5-1|TRBJ2-3|once
CASSLGGATDTQYF
TGCGCCAGCAGCTTAGGGGGGGCCACAGATACGCAGTATTTT